This TCR beta chain was retrieved from a study of blood T cells in healthy people across ages. Whole-study context: About one barcoded beta molecule per two T cells came from capture by template switching. Notes on the study in general: Strong correlation existed between TCR beta diversity and naive T cell percentage. Roughly linear declines in TCR beta diversity per million T cells occurred with age.

PBMCs, at least 7 million per sample, were isolated. In the case of this clonotype: What it binds is unknown.

The second PCR ran about 6 to 11 cycles with a sample-barcoded 5' primer and J-beta primers. MiXCR was run by TCRdb on the 5' RACE reads, yielding one entry per CDR3 protein. Among some 1.5 million distinct CDR3 sequences listed, roughly 30% were seen once. After removal of 2 bases from V and 0 bases from J, the junction contained 12 bases not matched to a gene. The germline V gene encodes CDR1 LGHNA and CDR2 YSLEER. The CDR3 consists of 19 residues. The specimen sequenced was blood. This clonotype was obtained from a woman under 40 in good health. V gene TRBV4-3 combines with J gene TRBJ2-1, with TRBD2 matching 8 bases. The CDR3 region is CASSQRGPSSGSSYNEQFF. The CDR3 nucleotides read TGCGCCAGCAGCCAAAGAGGGCCCTCGAGCGGGAGCTCCTACAATGAGCAGTTCTTC.